Shown below are 3 T cell receptor beta chains from a single sample sequenced in a study of regulatory T cells in long-lasting Graves disease. Time point reported: persistent/refractory GD, antithyroid drugs over 5 years with positive TRAb. PBMCs provided the RNA from which the TCR library was made. Researchers made TCR beta libraries by using iRepertoire HTBI primers and running Arm-PCR on CDR3 regions. TCRdb reprocessed the multiplex PCR reads via MiXCR and lists one record per CDR3 protein. Among a few hundred thousand distinct CDR3 sequences, about a quarter were seen once, and the ten largest hold about a quarter. The sample consisted of peripheral blood mononuclear cells (PBMCs), taken when the disease was refractory, from a patient treated with antithyroid drugs. These receptors came from a female donor with Graves disease.

The V and J genes are TRBV7-3 and TRBJ2-1; 10 nucleotides match TRBD1. Germline trimming cut 5 bases from V and 7 bases from J; bases unmatched to any gene: 5. This CDR3 region has 14 residues. CDR1 SGHTA and CDR2 FQGTGA come from the germline V gene. CDR3 region: CASSLDRGRNEQFF. The CDR3 DNA reads as TGTGCCAGCAGCCTAGACAGGGGGCGGAATGAGCAGTTCTTC. The full variable domain, its missing parts supplied by reference TRBV7-3 and TRBJ2-1, is GAGVSQTPSNKVTEKGKYVELRCDPISGHTALYWYRQSLGQGPEFLIYFQGTGAADDSGLPNDRFFAVRPEGSVSTLKIQRTERGDSAVYLCASSLDRGRNEQFFGPGTRLTVL.

A few counts support this clonotype. J is TRBJ2-1 and V is TRBV11-2; D is ambiguous. CDR3 length equals 13 residues. V lost 5 bases, J lost 6 bases, and 11 bases lay in between. Germline values: CDR1 SGHAT, CDR2 FQNNGV. In nucleotides, the CDR3 is TGTGCCAGCAGCCCAACACAGACCAATGAGCAGTTCTTC. Translated: CASSPTQTNEQFF.

This clonotype was seen ten or more times. The chain recombines TRBV6-5 with TRBJ2-7; 10 bases are a match to TRBD2. With 0 bases clipped from V and 7 bases from J, the junction kept 9 bases outside the gene matches. This CDR3 has 16 amino acids. Germline loops: CDR1 MNHEY, CDR2 SVGAGI. The chain's CDR3 is CASSYSSGRALGEQYF. The CDR3 coding sequence is TGTGCCAGCAGTTACTCGAGCGGGAGGGCCTTGGGGGAGCAGTACTTC.